One sample yielded the 12 T cell receptor beta chains listed below, sequenced in a study of T cell responses to AZD1222 COVID-19 vaccine. Generated by immunoSEQ multiplex PCR, the TCRdb table keeps only in-frame clones and is missing some. The sample has 200,000 or so clones, 93% seen once; the top ten hold roughly 0.99%. The source was peripheral blood, collected 28 days after the second AZD1222 dose. These receptors all stem from an adult who received the AZD1222 COVID-19 vaccine.

The rearrangement links TRBV25-1 to TRBJ1-5, with TRBD1 identical over 8 bases. Germline lookup yields CDR1 MGHDK and CDR2 SYGVNS. This CDR3 has 13 amino acids. V shed 3 bases and J 7 bases; nucleotides not matched to a gene: 2. CDR3 protein: CASSDRGLQPQHF. The CDR3 DNA reads TGTGCCAGCAGTGACAGGGGGCTACAGCCCCAGCATTTT.

This clone has just one count. The gene calls are TRBV12-3 or TRBV12-4 and TRBJ1-5; no reliable D call. This CDR3 is 13 amino acids long. The V end lost 6 bases, the J end lost 4 bases, and 10 bases lay between the germline ends. CDR3 bases: TGTGCCAGCAGAACTGGTTGGAATCAGCCCCAGCATTTT. Protein: CASRTGWNQPQHF.

This chain connects TRBV5-1 to TRBJ1-2, with D perhaps matching TRBD1 (6 bases). V lost 0 bases to trimming and J lost 4 bases, with 10 bases between them. Germline loops: CDR1 SGHRS, CDR2 YFSETQ. The CDR3 is 14 amino acids. The CDR3 reads CASSLEDRTYGYTF. DNA for the CDR3: TGCGCCAGCAGCTTGGAAGACAGGACCTATGGCTACACCTTC.

The V and J genes are TRBV19 and TRBJ1-5, with 9 bases matching TRBD1. The CDR3 extends over 14 amino acids. In germline, CDR1 is LNHDA, CDR2 SQIVND (reference sequence). With V trimmed by 5 bases and J by 6 bases, 5 bases remained unmatched. CDR3 residues: CASSEDRGRQPQHF. The CDR3 bases are TGTGCCAGTAGTGAGGACAGGGGACGTCAGCCCCAGCATTTT.

The rearrangement links TRBV12-3 or TRBV12-4 to TRBJ2-3; possible D gene TRBD1, 6 bases. The CDR3 consists of 13 residues. Trimming left V 6 bases short and J 4 bases short, with 11 bases between. The CDR3 loop is CASSQTGPDTQYF. CDR3 DNA: TGTGCCAGCAGCCAGACAGGACCAGATACGCAGTATTTT.

The CDR3 sequence is CASSLHSAQQGPKYF. CDR3 DNA: TGCGCCAGCAGCTTGCATTCGGCTCAACAGGGGCCCAAGTACTTC. The V call is TRBV5-1, the J call TRBJ2-7, with 7 bases that match TRBD1. The V segment lost 1 base and the J segment 11 bases; nucleotides outside the gene matches: 15. This CDR3 contains 15 residues. The V gene's germline CDR1 is SGHRS and CDR2 YFSETQ.

The gene calls are TRBV19 and TRBJ1-2; 8 positions agree with TRBD1. Looked up from germline, CDR1 is LNHDA and CDR2 is SQIVND (reference sequence). J was trimmed by 2 bases and V by 4 bases; bases with no gene match: 3. This CDR3 spans 14 amino acids. CDR3 in amino acids: CASSTGGKNYGYTF. The CDR3 DNA reads TGTGCCAGTAGTACAGGGGGCAAGAACTATGGCTACACCTTC.

This sequence joins TRBV6-6 and TRBJ2-7, with 10 bases that match TRBD1. The CDR3 runs 15 residues. Trimming removed 4 bases from V and 4 bases from J; junction bases left unmatched: 7. Per the germline V gene, CDR1 is MNHNY and CDR2 is SVGAGI (reference sequence). The CDR3 here is CASSSPGTGEYEQYF. CDR3 sequence (DNA): TGTGCCAGCAGTTCCCCCGGGACAGGGGAGTACGAGCAGTACTTC.

J is TRBJ1-1 and V is TRBV28; unclear D gene. The CDR3 length is 14 residues. From germline, CDR1 is MDHEN and CDR2 SYDVKM. The germline V and J ends were trimmed by 4 bases and 0 bases, with 9 bases remaining between them. The chain's CDR3 is CASSWRLLNTEAFF. DNA of the CDR3: TGTGCCAGCAGTTGGCGGCTCTTGAACACTGAAGCTTTCTTT.

The rearrangement joins TRBV3-1 (or the pseudogene TRBV3-2) to TRBJ2-2; 8 nucleotides match TRBD1. The trim removed 1 base at V and 4 bases at J, leaving 14 bases unmatched. This CDR3 region has 19 residues. The germline V gene has CDR1 LGHDT and CDR2 YNNKEL (reference sequence). The CDR3 is CASSQGTGRLAGGTGELFF. Written as DNA, the CDR3 is TGTGCCAGCAGCCAAGGGACAGGGAGGCTAGCCGGCGGCACCGGGGAGCTGTTTTTT.

The chain recombines TRBV7-3 with TRBJ2-1, with D unclear. CDR1 is SGHTA and CDR2 is FQGTGA in the germline V gene. Trimming stripped 3 bases from V and 0 bases from J, with 9 bases between. The CDR3 runs to 15 residues. This chain's CDR3 is CASSFDLSSYNEQFF. The CDR3 DNA sequence: TGTGCCAGCAGCTTTGACTTAAGCTCCTACAATGAGCAGTTCTTC.

This sequence joins TRBV6-5 and TRBJ2-7; D perhaps matches TRBD1 (6 bases). Germline CDR1 MNHEY, CDR2 SVGAGI. V was trimmed by 7 bases and J by 4 bases, leaving 14 bases between them. CDR3 size: 13 residues. The CDR3 DNA is TGTGCCAGCACTACACAGGGTTGGTACGAGCAGTACTTC. It yields the protein CASTTQGWYEQYF.